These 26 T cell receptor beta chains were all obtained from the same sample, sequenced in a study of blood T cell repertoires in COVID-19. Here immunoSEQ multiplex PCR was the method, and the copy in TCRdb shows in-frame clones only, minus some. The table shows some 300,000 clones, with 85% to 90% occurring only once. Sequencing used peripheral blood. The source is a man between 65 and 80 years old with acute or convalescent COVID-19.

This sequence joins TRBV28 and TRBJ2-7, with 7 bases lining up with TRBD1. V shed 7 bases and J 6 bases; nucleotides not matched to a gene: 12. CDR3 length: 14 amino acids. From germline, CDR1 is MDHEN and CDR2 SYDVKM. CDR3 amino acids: CASKVGTAPSEQYF. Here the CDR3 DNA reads TGTGCCAGCAAAGTCGGGACAGCCCCAAGCGAGCAGTACTTC. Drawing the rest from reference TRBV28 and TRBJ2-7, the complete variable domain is DVKVTQSSRYLVKRTGEKVFLECVQDMDHENMFWYRQDPGLGLRLIYFSYDVKMKEKGDIPEGYSVSREKKERFSLILESASTNQTSMYLCASKVGTAPSEQYFGPGTRLTVT.

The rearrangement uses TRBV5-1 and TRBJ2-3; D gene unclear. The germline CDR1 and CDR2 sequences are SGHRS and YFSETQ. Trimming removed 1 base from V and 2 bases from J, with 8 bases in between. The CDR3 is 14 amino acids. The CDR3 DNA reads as TGCGCCAGCAGCTTGACACCAAACACAGATACGCAGTATTTT. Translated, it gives CASSLTPNTDTQYF. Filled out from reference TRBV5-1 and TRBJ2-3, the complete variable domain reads KAGVTQTPRYLIKTRGQQVTLSCSPISGHRSVSWYQQTPGQGLQFLFEYFSETQRNKGNFPGRFSGRQFSNSRSEMNVSTLELGDSALYLCASSLTPNTDTQYFGPGTRLTVL.

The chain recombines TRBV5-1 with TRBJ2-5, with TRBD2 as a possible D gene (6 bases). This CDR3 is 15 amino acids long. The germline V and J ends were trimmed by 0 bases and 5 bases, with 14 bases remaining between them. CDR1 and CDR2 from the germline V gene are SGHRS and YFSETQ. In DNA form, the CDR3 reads TGCGCCAGCAGCTTGGGAGGCGGGAATAGGGAGACCCAGTACTTC. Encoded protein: CASSLGGGNRETQYF.

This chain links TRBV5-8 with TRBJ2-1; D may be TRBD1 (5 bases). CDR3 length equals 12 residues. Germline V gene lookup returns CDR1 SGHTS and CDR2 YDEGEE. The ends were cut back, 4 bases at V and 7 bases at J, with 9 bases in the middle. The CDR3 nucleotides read TGTGCCAGCAGCGGACAAGGGAATGAGCAGTTCTTC. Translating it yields CASSGQGNEQFF.

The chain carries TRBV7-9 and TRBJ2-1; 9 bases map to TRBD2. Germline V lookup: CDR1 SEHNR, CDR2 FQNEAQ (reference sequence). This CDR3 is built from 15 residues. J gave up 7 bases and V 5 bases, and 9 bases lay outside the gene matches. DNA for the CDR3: TGTGCCAGCAGCCGCGGGAGGGCGATAGGAAATGAGCAGTTCTTC. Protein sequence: CASSRGRAIGNEQFF.

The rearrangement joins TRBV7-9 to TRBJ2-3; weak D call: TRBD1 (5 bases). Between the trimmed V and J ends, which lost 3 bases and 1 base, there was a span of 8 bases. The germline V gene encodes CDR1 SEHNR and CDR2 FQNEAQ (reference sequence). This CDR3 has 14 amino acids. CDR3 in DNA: TGTGCCAGCAGCTTTGGACATCGCACAGATACGCAGTATTTT. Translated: CASSFGHRTDTQYF.

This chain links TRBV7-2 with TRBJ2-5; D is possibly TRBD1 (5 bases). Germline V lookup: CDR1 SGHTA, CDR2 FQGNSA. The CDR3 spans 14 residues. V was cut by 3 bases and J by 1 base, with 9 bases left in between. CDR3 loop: CASSFGALQETQYF. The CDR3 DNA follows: TGTGCCAGCAGCTTTGGGGCACTCCAAGAGACCCAGTACTTC.

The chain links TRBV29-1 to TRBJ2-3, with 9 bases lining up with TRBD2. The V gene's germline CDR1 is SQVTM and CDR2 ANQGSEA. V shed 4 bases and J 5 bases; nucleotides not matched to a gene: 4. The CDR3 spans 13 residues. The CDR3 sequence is CSVVLAGRDTQYF. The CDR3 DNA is TGCAGCGTTGTACTAGCGGGCCGAGATACGCAGTATTTT.

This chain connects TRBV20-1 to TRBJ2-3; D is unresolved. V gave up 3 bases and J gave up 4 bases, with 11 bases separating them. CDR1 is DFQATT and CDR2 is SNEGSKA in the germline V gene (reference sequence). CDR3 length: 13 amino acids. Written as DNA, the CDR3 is TGCAGTGCTAGTTCGCAGATCGCAGATACGCAGTATTTT. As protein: CSASSQIADTQYF.

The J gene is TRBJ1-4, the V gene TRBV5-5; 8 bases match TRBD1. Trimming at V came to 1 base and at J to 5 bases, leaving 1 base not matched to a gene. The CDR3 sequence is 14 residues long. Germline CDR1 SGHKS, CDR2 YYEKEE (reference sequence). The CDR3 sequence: CASSLRTGNEKLFF. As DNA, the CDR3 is TGTGCCAGCAGCTTGCGGACAGGGAATGAAAAACTGTTTTTT.

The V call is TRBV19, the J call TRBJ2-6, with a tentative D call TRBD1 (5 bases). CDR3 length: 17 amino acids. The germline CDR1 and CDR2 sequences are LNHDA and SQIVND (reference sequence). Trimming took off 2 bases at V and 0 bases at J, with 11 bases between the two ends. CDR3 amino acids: CASSITGVSSGANVLTF. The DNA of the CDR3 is TGTGCCAGTAGTATAACAGGCGTGAGCTCTGGGGCCAACGTCCTGACTTTC.

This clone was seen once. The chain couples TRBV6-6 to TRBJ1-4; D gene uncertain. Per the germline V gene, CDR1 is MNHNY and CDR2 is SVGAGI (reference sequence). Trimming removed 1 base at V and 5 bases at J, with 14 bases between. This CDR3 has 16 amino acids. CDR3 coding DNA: TGTGCCAGCAGTTACTTTTCCGGGAATCTAAATGAAAAACTGTTTTTT. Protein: CASSYFSGNLNEKLFF.

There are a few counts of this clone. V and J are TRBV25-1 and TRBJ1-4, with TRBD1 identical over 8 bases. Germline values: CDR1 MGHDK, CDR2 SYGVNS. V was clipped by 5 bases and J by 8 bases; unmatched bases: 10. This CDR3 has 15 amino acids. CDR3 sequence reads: CASSHLQGAREKLFF. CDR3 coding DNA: TGTGCCAGCAGTCACCTCCAGGGGGCCCGGGAAAAACTGTTTTTT.

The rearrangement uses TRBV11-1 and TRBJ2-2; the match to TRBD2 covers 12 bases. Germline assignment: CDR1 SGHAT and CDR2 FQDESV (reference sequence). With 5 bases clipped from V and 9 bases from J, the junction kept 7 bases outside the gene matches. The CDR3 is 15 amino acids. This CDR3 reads CASSLLAGGPRELFF. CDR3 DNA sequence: TGTGCCAGCAGCCTCCTAGCGGGGGGGCCTCGGGAGCTGTTTTTT.

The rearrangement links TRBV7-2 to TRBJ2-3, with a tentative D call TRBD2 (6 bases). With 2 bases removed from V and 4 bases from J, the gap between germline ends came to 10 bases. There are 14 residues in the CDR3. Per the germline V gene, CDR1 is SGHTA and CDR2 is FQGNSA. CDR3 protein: CASSLPGGADTQYF. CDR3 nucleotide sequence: TGTGCCAGCAGCTTACCCGGGGGTGCAGATACGCAGTATTTT.

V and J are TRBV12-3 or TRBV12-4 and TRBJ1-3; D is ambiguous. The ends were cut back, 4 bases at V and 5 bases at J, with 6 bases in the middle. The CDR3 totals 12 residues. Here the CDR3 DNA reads TGTGCCAGCAGTTCCCCCAGAAACACCATATATTTT. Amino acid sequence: CASSSPRNTIYF.

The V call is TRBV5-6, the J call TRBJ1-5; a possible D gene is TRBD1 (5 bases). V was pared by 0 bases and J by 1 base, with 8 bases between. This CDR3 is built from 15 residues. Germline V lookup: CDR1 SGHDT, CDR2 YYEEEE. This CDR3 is CASSLAGLSNQPQHF. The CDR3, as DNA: TGTGCCAGCAGCTTGGCAGGGTTGAGCAATCAGCCCCAGCATTTT.

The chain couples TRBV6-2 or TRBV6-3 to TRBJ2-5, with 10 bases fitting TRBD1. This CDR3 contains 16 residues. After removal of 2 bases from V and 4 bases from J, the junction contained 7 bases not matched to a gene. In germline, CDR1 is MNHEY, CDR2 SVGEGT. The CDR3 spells CASSYPLDRGGETQYF. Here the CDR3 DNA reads TGTGCCAGCAGTTACCCCTTGGACAGGGGGGGAGAGACCCAGTACTTC.

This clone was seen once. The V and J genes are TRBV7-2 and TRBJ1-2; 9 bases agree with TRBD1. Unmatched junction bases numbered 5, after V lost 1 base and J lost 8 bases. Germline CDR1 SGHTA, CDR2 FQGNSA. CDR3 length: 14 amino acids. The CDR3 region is CASSLVGTGMGYTF. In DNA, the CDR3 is TGTGCCAGCAGCTTAGTCGGGACAGGGATGGGCTACACCTTC.

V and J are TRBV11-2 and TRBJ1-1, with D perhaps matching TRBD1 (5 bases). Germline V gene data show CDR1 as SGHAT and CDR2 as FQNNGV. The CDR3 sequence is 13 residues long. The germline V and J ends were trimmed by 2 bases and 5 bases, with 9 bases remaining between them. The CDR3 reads CASSLTRVTEAFF. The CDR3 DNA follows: TGTGCCAGCAGCTTAACCAGGGTAACTGAAGCTTTCTTT.

CDR3 DNA: TGTGCCAGCAGTTACTCGAAGAGTGGCAGGGTAATGACCTACGAGCAGTACTTC. Encoded protein: CASSYSKSGRVMTYEQYF. This chain uses TRBV6-2 or TRBV6-3 with TRBJ2-7; D possibly corresponds to TRBD1 (5 bases). Germline CDR1 is MNHEY and CDR2 is SVGEGT. Trimming took 0 bases from V and 2 from J, leaving 20 bases between them. This CDR3 region has 18 residues.

CDR3 residues: CASSGGTDSGNTIYF. CDR3 nucleotides: TGTGCCAGCTCGGGAGGAACGGACTCTGGAAACACCATATATTTT. J is TRBJ1-3 and V is TRBV18; D uncertain. Trimming removed 6 bases from V and 0 bases from J, with 12 bases in between. There are 15 residues in the CDR3. Germline V gives CDR1 KGHSH, CDR2 LQKENI.

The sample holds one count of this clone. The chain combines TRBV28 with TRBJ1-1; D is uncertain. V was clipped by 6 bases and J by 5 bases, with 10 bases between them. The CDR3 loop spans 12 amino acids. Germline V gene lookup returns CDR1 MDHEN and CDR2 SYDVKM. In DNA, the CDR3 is TGTGCCAGCAGCCTAAGATGGACTGAAGCTTTCTTT. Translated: CASSLRWTEAFF.

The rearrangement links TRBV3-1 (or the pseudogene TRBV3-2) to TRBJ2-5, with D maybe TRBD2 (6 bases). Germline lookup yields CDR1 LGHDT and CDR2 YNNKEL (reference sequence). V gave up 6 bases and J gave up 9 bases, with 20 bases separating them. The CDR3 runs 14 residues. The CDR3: CASSATGVSGAQYF. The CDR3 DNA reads TGTGCCAGCAGTGCGACTGGCGTATCGGGGGCCCAGTACTTC.

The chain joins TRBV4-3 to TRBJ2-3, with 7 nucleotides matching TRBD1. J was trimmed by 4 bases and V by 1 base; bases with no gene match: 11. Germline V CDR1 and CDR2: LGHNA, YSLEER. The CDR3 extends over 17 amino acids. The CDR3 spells CASSQGVGQGVADTQYF. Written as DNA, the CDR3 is TGCGCCAGCAGCCAAGGTGTGGGTCAGGGGGTGGCAGATACGCAGTATTTT.

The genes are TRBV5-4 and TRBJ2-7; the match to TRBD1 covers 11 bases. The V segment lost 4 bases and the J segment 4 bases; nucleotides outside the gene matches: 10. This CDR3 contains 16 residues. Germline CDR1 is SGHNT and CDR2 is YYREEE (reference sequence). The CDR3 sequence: CASSRKNRDRGYEQYF. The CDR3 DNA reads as TGTGCCAGCAGCCGTAAAAACCGGGACAGGGGGTACGAGCAGTACTTC.